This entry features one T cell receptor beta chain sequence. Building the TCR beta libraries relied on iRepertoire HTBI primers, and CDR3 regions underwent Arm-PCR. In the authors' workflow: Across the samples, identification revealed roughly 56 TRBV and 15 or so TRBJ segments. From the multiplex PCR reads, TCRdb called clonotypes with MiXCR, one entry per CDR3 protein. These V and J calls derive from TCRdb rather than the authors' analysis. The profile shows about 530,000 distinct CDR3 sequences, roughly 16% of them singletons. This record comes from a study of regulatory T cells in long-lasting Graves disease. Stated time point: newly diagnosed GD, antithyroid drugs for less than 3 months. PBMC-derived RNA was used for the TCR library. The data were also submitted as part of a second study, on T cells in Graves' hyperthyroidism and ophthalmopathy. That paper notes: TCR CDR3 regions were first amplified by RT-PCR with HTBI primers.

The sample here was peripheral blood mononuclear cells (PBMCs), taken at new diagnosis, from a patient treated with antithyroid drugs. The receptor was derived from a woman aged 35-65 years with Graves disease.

The CDR3 region has the DNA TGTGCCAGCAGCGTAGAAACTAGCGGGGGCTACACAGATACGCAGTATTTT. Encoded protein: CASSVETSGGYTDTQYF. The chain is built from TRBV9 and TRBJ2-3, with 11 bases matching TRBD2. The V segment lost 0 bases and the J segment 2 bases; nucleotides outside the gene matches: 5. The CDR3 totals 17 residues. CDR1 and CDR2 (germline): SGDLS, YYNGEE.